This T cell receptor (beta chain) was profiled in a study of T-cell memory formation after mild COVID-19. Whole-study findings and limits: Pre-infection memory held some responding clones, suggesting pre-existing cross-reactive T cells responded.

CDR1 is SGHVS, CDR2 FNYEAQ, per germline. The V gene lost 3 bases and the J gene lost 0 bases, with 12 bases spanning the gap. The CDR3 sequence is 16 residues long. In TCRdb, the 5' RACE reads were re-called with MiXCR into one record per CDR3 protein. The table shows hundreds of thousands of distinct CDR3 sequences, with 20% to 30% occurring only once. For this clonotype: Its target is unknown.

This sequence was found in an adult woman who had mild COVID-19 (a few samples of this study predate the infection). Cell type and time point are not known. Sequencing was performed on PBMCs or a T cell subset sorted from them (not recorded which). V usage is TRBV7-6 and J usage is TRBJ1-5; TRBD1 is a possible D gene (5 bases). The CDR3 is CASSFGARDSNQPQHF. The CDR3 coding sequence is TGTGCCAGCAGCTTCGGCGCCAGGGATAGCAATCAGCCCCAGCATTTT. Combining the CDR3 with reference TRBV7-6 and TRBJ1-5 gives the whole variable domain GAGVSQSPRYKVTKRGQDVALRCDPISGHVSLYWYRQALGQGPEFLTYFNYEAQQDKSGLPNDRFSAERPEGSISTLTIQRTEQRDSAMYRCASSFGARDSNQPQHFGDGTRLSIL.